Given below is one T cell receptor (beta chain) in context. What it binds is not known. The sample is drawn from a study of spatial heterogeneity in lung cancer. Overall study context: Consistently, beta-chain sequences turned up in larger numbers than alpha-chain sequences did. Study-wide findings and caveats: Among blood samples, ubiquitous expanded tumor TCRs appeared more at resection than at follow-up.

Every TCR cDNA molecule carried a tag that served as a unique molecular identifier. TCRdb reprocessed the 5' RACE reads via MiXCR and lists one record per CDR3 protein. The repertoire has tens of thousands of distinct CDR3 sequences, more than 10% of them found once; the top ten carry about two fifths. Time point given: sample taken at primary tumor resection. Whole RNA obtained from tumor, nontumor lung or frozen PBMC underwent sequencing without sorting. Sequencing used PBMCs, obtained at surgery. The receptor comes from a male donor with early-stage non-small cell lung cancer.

The CDR3 DNA is TGTGCCACCAGCAAACAGGGTTCCAACACTGAAGCTTTCTTT. It specifies CATSKQGSNTEAFF. V gene TRBV24-1 combines with J gene TRBJ1-1, with D possibly matching TRBD1 (6 bases). Looked up from germline, CDR1 is KGHDR and CDR2 is SFDVKD. The CDR3 totals 14 residues. Trimming shortened V by 7 bases and J by 2 bases, and 13 bases separated the two germline ends.